This T cell receptor (beta chain) was retrieved from a study of blood T cell repertoires in COVID-19. Looking at the study overall: In each case, the material was cDNA or gDNA derived from T cells, B-cell-depleted T cells, or PBMCs.

Here immunoSEQ multiplex PCR was the method, and the copy in TCRdb shows in-frame clones only, minus some. The sample consists of some 400,000 clones, approximately 89% of them appearing once. There are 15 residues in the CDR3. The germline gives CDR1 ENHRY, CDR2 SYGVKD. Trimming at V came to 7 bases and at J to 4 bases, leaving 3 bases not matched to a gene. Participants, 18 to 89 years old, spanned approximately 26 US areas. A COVID-19 case had been met by exposed participants during the 2 weeks before study entry. The chain uses TRBV10-3 and TRBJ2-2; 13 nucleotides line up with TRBD2. Input material: PBMCs or T cells enriched from blood (not recorded which). The sequence derives from a woman aged 40 to 50 who had been exposed to COVID-19. The CDR3 loop reads CAIKTSGGATGELFF. DNA of the CDR3: TGTGCCATCAAAACTAGCGGGGGGGCCACCGGGGAGCTGTTTTTT.